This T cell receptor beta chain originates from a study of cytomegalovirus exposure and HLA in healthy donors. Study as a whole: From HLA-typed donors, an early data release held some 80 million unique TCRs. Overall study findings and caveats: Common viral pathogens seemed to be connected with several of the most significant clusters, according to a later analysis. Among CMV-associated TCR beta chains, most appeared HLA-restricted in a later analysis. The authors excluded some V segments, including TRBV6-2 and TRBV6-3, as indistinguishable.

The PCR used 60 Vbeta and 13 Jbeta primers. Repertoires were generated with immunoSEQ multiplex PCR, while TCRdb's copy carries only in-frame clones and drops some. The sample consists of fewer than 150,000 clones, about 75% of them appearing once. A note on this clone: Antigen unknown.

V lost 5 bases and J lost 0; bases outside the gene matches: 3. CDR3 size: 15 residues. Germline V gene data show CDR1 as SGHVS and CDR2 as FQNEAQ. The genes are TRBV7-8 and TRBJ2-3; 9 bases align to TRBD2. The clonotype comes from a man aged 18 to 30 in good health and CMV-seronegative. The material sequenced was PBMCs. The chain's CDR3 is CASSTGTSSTDTQYF. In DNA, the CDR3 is TGTGCCAGCAGCACCGGGACTAGCAGCACAGATACGCAGTATTTT.